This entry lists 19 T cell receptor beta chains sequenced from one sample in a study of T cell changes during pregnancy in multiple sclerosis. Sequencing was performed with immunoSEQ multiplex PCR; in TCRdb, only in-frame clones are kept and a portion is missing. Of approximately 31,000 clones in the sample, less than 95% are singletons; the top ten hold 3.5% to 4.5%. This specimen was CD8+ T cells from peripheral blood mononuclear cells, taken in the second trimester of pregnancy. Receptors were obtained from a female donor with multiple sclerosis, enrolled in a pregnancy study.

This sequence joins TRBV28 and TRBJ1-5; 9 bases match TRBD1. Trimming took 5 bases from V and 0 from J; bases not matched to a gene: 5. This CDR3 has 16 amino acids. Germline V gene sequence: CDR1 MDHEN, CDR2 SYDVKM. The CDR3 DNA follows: TGTGCCAGCAGTCTCGGGACAGGGTATAGCAATCAGCCCCAGCATTTT. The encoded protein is CASSLGTGYSNQPQHF.

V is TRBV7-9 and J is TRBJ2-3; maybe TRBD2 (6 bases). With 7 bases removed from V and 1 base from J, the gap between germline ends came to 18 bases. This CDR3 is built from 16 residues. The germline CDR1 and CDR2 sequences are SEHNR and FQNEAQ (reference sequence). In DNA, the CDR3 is TGTGCCAGCAAAAATCGCGGGACTCTACGCACAGATACGCAGTATTTT. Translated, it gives CASKNRGTLRTDTQYF.

In DNA, the CDR3 is TGTGCCAGCAGCGACCGGGACAGGGCATCCACCGGGGAGCTGTTTTTT. Its translation is CASSDRDRASTGELFF. V usage is TRBV9 and J usage is TRBJ2-2, with 9 bases fitting TRBD1. The V segment lost 3 bases and the J segment 4 bases; nucleotides outside the gene matches: 7. Germline lookup yields CDR1 SGDLS and CDR2 YYNGEE. The CDR3 has 16 residues.

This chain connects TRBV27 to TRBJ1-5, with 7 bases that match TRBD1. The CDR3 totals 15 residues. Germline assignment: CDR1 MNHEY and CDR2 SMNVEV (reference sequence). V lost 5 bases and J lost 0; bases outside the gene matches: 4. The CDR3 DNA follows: TGTGCCAGCAGTCAACAGGGGAATAGCAATCAGCCCCAGCATTTT. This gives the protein CASSQQGNSNQPQHF.

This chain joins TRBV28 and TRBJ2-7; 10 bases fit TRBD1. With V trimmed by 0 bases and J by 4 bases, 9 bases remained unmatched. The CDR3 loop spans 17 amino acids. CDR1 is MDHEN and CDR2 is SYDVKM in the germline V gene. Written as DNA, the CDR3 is TGTGCCAGCAGTTTATGGTTGACAGGGGGCGCAGGATACGAGCAGTACTTC. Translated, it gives CASSLWLTGGAGYEQYF.

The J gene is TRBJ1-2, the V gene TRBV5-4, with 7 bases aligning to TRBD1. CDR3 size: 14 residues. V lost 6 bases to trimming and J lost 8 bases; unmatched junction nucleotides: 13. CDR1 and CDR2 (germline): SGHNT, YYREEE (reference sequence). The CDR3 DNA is TGTGCCAGCACTCTAGGGGGCATCACCTACGGCTACACCTTC. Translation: CASTLGGITYGYTF.

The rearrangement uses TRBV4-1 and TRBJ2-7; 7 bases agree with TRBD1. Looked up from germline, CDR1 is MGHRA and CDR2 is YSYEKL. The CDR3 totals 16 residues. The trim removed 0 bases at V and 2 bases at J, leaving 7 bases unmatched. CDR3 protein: CASSQDPRQGAYEQYF. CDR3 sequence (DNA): TGCGCCAGCAGCCAAGATCCGCGGCAGGGGGCCTACGAGCAGTACTTC.

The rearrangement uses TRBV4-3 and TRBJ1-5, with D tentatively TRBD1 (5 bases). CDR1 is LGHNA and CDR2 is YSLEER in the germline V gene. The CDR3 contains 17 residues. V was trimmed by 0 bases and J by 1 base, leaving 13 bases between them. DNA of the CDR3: TGCGCCAGCAGCCAAGACTGGGCGCAGGGAAGCAATCAGCCCCAGCATTTT. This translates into CASSQDWAQGSNQPQHF.

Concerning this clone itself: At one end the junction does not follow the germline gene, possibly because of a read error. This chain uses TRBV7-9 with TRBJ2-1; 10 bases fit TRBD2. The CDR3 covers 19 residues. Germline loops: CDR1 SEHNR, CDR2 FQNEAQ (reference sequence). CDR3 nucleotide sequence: TGTGCCAGCAGCCTAGCCCTAGCGGGAGTGCTACTATACTACAATGAGCAGTTCTTC. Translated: CASSLALAGVLLYYNEQFF.

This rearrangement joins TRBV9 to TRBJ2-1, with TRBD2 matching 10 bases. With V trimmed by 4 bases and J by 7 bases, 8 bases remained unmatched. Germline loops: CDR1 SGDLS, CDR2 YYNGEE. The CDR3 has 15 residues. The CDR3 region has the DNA TGTGCCAGCAGCCGCGGAGCGGGAGGGCGTAATGAGCAGTTCTTC. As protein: CASSRGAGGRNEQFF.

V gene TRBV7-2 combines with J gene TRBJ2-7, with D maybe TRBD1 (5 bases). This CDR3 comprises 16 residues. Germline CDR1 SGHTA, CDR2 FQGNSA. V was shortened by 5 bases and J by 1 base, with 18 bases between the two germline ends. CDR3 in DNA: TGTGCCAGCAGCCCCCTTGCCAGGGTAGGGTCCTACGAGCAGTACTTC. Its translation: CASSPLARVGSYEQYF. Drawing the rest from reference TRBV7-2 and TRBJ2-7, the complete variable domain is GAGVSQSPSNKVTEKGKDVELRCDPISGHTALYWYRQSLGQGLEFLIYFQGNSAPDKSGLPSDRFSAERTGGSVSTLTIQRTQQEDSAVYLCASSPLARVGSYEQYFGPGTRLTVT.

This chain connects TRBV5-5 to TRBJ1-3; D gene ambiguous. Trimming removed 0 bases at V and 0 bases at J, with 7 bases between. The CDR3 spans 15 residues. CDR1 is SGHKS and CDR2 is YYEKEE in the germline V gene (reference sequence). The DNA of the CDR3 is TGTGCCAGCAGCTTGGTCGCGATCTCTGGAAACACCATATATTTT. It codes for CASSLVAISGNTIYF.

The CDR3 DNA is TGTGCCAGCAGTTTCCTTAATCAGCCCCAGCATTTT. This translates into CASSFLNQPQHF. V and J are TRBV7-9 and TRBJ1-5; D is undetermined. CDR3 length: 12 residues. Germline lookup yields CDR1 SEHNR and CDR2 FQNEAQ (reference sequence). The V gene lost 6 bases and the J gene lost 4 bases, with 7 bases spanning the gap.

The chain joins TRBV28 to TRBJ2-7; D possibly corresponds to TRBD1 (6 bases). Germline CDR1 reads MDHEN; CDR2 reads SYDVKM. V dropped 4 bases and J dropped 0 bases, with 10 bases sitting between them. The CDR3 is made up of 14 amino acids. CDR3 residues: CASSWQGSSYEQYF. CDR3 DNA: TGTGCCAGCAGTTGGCAGGGGAGCTCCTACGAGCAGTACTTC.

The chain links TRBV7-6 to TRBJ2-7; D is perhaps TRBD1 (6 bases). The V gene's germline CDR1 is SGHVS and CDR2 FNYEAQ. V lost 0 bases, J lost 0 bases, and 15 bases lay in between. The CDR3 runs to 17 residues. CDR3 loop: CASSLALGTGSSYEQYF. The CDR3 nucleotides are TGTGCCAGCAGCTTAGCGCTTGGTACAGGGAGCTCCTACGAGCAGTACTTC.

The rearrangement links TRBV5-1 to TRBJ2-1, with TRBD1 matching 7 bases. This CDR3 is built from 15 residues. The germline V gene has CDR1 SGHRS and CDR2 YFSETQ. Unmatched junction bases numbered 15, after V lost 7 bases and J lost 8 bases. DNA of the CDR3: TGCGCCAGCCGCTCCGAGACAGGGTTATTAGATGAGCAGTTCTTC. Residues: CASRSETGLLDEQFF. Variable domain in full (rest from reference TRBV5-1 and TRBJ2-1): KAGVTQTPRYLIKTRGQQVTLSCSPISGHRSVSWYQQTPGQGLQFLFEYFSETQRNKGNFPGRFSGRQFSNSRSEMNVSTLELGDSALYLCASRSETGLLDEQFFGPGTRLTVL.

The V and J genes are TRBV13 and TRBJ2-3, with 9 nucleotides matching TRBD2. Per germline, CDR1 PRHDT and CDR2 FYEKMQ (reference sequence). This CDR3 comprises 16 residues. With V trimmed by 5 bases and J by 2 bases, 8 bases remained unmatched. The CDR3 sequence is CASSPRLAEDTDTQYF. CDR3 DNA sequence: TGTGCCAGCAGCCCCCGACTAGCGGAGGACACAGATACGCAGTATTTT.

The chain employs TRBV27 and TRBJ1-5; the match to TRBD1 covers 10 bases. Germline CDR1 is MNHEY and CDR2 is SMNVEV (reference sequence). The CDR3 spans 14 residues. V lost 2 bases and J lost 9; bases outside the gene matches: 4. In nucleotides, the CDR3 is TGTGCCAGCAGTTTAGACAGGGGGCTGCGGCCCCAGCATTTT. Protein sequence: CASSLDRGLRPQHF.

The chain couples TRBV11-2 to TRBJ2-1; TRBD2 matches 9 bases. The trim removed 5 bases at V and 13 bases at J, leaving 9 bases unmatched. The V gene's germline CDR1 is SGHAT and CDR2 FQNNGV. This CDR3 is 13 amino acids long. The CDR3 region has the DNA TGTGCCAGCAGCATCCCCCTAGCGGGAAAACAGTTCTTC. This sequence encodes CASSIPLAGKQFF.